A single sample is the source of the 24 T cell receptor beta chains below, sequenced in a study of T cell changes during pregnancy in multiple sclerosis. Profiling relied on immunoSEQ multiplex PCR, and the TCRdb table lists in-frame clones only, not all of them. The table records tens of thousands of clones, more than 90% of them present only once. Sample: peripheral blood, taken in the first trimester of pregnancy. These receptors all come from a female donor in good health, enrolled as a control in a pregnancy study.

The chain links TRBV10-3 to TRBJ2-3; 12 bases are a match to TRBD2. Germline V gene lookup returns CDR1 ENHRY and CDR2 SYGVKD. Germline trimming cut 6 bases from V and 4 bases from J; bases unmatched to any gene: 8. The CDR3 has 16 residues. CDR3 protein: CAIRATSGRGADTQYF. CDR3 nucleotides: TGTGCCATCAGGGCGACTAGCGGGAGAGGCGCAGATACGCAGTATTTT.

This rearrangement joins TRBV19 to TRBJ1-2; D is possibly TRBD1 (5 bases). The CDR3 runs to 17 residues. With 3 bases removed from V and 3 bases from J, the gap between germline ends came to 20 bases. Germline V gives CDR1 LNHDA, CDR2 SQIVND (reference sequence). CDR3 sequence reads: CASSIDSAAGPYYGYTF. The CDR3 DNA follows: TGTGCCAGTAGTATCGATTCGGCGGCAGGGCCGTACTATGGCTACACCTTC.

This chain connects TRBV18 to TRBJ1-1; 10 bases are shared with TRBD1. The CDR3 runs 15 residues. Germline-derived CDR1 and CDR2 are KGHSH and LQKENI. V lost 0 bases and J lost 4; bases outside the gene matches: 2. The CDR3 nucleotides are TGTGCCAGCTCACCACCGGGACAGGGGTTCACTGAAGCTTTCTTT. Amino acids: CASSPPGQGFTEAFF.

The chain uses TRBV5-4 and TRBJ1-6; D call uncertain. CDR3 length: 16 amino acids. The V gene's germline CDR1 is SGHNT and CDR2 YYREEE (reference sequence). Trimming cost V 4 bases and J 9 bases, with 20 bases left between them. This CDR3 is CASSVGGRGQGSPLHF. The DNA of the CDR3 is TGTGCCAGCAGCGTTGGCGGGAGAGGGCAAGGTTCACCCCTCCACTTT. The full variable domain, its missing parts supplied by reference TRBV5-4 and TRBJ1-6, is ETGVTQSPTHLIKTRGQQVTLRCSSQSGHNTVSWYQQALGQGPQFIFQYYREEENGRGNFPPRFSGLQFPNYSSELNVNALELDDSALYLCASSVGGRGQGSPLHFGNGTRLTVT.

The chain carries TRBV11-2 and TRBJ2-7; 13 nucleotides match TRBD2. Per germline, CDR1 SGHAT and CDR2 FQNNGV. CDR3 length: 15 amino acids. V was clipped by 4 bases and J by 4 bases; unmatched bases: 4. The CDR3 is CASSSRLAGGYEQYF. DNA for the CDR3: TGTGCCAGCAGCTCCCGACTAGCGGGAGGATACGAGCAGTACTTC.

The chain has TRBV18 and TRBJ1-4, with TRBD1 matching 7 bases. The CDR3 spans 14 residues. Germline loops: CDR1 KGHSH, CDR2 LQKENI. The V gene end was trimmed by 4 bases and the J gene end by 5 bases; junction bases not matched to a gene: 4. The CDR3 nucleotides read TGTGCCAGCTCACTACGACAGGGCAATGAAAAACTGTTTTTT. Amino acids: CASSLRQGNEKLFF.

CDR3 region: CASTNAGDRQPQHF. In DNA, the CDR3 is TGTGCCAGTACTAACGCAGGGGATCGGCAGCCCCAGCATTTT. The V gene is TRBV19, the J gene TRBJ1-5; a possible D gene is TRBD1 (6 bases). The V gene's germline CDR1 is LNHDA and CDR2 SQIVND (reference sequence). V was shortened by 7 bases and J by 7 bases, with 17 bases between the two germline ends. The CDR3 covers 14 residues.

Written as DNA, the CDR3 is TGTGCCAGCAGCTTACTAGCGGGGGAAGGGACCCAGTACTTC. Translated, it gives CASSLLAGEGTQYF. The V call is TRBV7-2, the J call TRBJ2-5; TRBD2 matches 10 bases. CDR3 length: 14 residues. The germline gives CDR1 SGHTA, CDR2 FQGNSA. Trimming removed 2 bases from V and 7 bases from J; junction bases left unmatched: 4. The whole variable domain, remainder taken from reference TRBV7-2 and TRBJ2-5, is GAGVSQSPSNKVTEKGKDVELRCDPISGHTALYWYRQSLGQGLEFLIYFQGNSAPDKSGLPSDRFSAERTGGSVSTLTIQRTQQEDSAVYLCASSLLAGEGTQYFGPGTRLLVL.

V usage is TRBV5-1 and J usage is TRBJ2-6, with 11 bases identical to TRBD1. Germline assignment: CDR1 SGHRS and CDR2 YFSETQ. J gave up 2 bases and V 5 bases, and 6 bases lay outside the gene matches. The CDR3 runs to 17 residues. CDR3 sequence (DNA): TGCGCCAGCAGGCCGGGACAGGGGGAGGCTGGGGCCAACGTCCTGACTTTC. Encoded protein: CASRPGQGEAGANVLTF.

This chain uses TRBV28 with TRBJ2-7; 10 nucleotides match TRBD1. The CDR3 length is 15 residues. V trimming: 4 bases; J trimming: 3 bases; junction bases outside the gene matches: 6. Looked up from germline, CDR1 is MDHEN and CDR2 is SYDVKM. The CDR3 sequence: CASSSSGTGDYEQYF. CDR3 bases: TGTGCCAGCAGTTCCTCCGGGACAGGGGACTACGAGCAGTACTTC.

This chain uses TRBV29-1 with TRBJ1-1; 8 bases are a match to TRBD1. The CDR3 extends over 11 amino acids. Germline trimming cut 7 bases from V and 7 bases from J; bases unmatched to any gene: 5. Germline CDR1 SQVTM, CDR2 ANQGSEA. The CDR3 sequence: CSARTGSEAFF. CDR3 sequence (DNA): TGCAGCGCCCGGACAGGGAGTGAAGCTTTCTTT.

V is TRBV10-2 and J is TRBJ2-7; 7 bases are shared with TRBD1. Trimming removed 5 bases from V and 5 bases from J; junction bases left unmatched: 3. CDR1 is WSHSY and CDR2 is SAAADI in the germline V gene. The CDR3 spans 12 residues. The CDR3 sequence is CASSQQGNEQYF. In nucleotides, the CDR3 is TGCGCCAGCAGTCAACAGGGGAACGAGCAGTACTTC.

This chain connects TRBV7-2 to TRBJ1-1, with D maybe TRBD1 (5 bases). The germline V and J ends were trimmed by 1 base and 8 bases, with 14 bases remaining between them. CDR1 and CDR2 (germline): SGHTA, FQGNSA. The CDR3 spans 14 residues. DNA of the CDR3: TGTGCCAGCAGCTTAGGACAGCCGGGAGTGGAAGCTTTCTTT. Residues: CASSLGQPGVEAFF.

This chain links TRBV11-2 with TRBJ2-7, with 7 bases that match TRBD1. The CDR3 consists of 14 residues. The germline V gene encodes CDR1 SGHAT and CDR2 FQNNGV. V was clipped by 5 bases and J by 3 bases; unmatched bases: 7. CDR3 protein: CASSVSGTVYEQYF. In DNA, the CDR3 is TGTGCCAGCAGCGTGTCCGGGACAGTCTACGAGCAGTACTTC.

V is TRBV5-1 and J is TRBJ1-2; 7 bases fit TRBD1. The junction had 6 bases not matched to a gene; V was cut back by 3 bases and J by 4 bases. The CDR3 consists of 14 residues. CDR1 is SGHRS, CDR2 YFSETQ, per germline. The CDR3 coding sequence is TGCGCCAGCAGCTCAGCTACAGGGGCCTATGGCTACACCTTC. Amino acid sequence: CASSSATGAYGYTF.

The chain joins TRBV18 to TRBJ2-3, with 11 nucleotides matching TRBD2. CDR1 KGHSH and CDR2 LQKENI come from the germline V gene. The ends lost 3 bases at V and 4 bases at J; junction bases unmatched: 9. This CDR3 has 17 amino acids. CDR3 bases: TGTGCCAGCTCACCGTCCCTAGCGGGGGGATTAGCAGATACGCAGTATTTT. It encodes CASSPSLAGGLADTQYF. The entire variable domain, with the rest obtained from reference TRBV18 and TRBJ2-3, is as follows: NAGVMQNPRHLVRRRGQEARLRCSPMKGHSHVYWYRQLPEEGLKFMVYLQKENIIDESGMPKERFSAEFPKEGPSILRIQQVVRGDSAAYFCASSPSLAGGLADTQYFGPGTRLTVL.

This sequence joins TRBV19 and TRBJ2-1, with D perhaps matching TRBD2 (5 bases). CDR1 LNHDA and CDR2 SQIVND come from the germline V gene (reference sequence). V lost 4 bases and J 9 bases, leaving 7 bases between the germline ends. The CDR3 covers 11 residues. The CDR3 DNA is TGTGCCAGTAGTACGGGAACTGAGCAGTTCTTC. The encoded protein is CASSTGTEQFF.

For the CDR3, the DNA is TGCGCCAGCAGCCCACGGACTAGCTCGGCTGAAGAGACCCAGTACTTC. It yields the protein CASSPRTSSAEETQYF. The chain combines TRBV5-1 with TRBJ2-5; 8 bases fit TRBD2. Per the germline V gene, CDR1 is SGHRS and CDR2 is YFSETQ. Unmatched junction bases numbered 11, after V lost 4 bases and J lost 3 bases. CDR3 size: 16 residues. Looking up the rest from reference TRBV5-1 and TRBJ2-5 gives the full variable domain: KAGVTQTPRYLIKTRGQQVTLSCSPISGHRSVSWYQQTPGQGLQFLFEYFSETQRNKGNFPGRFSGRQFSNSRSEMNVSTLELGDSALYLCASSPRTSSAEETQYFGPGTRLLVL.

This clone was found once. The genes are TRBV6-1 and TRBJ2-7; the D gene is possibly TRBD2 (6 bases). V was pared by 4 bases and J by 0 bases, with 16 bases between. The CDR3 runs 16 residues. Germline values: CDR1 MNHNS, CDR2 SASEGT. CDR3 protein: CASSGSGTFGSYEQYF. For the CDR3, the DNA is TGTGCCAGCAGTGGCTCCGGGACTTTCGGCTCCTACGAGCAGTACTTC.

The CDR3, as DNA: TGCGCCAGCAGCCGTACCGGGACTACATCCTACAATGAGCAGTTCTTC. It yields the protein CASSRTGTTSYNEQFF. The genes are TRBV5-1 and TRBJ2-1, with 7 bases matching TRBD2. Germline V gene sequence: CDR1 SGHRS, CDR2 YFSETQ. The V and J ends lost 4 bases and 1 base, in that order; junction bases with no gene match: 8. This CDR3 spans 16 amino acids.

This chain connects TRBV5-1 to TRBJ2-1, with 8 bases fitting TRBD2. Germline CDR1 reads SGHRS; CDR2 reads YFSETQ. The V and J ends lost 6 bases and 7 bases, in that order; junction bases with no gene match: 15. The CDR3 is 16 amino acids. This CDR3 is CASIPLGGGPDNEQFF. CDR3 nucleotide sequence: TGCGCCAGCATCCCGCTCGGCGGGGGGCCGGATAATGAGCAGTTCTTC.

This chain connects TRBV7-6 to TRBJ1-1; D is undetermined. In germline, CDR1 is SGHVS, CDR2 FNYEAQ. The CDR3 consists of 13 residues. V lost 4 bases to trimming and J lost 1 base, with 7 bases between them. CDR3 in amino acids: CASSSYRNTEAFF. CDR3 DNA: TGTGCCAGCAGCTCCTACAGGAACACTGAAGCTTTCTTT.

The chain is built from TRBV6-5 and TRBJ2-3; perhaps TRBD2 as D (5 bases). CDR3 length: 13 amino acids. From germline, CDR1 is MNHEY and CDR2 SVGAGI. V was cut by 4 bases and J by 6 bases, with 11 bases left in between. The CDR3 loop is CASSFTSEDTQYF. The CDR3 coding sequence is TGTGCCAGCAGTTTCACTAGTGAGGATACGCAGTATTTT.

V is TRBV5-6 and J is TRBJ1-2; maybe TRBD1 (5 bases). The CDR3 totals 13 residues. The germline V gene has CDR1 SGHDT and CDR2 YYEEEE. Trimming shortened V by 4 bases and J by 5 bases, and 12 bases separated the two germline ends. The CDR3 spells CASSRGDSYGYTF. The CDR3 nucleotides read TGTGCCAGCAGCCGGGGGGATTCTTATGGCTACACCTTC.